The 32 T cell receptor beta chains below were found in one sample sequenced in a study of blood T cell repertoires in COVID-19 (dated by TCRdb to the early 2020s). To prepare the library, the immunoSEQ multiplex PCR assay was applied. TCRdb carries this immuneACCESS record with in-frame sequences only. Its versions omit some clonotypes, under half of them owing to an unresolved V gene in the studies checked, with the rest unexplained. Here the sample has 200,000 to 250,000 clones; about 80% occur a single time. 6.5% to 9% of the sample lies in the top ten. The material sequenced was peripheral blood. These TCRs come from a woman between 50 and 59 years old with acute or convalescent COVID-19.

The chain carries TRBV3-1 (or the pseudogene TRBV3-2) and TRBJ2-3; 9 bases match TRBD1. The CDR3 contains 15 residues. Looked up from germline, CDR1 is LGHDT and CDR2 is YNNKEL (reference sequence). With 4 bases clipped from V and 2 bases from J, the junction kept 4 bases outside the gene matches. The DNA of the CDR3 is TGTGCCAGCAGCCTTCGGACAGGGGACACAGATACGCAGTATTTT. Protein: CASSLRTGDTDTQYF.

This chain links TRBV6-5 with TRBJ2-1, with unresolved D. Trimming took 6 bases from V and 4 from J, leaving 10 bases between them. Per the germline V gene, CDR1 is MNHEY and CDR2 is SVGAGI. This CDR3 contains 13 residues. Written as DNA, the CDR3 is TGTGCCAGCAGCGCCGATAGTTACAATGAGCAGTTCTTC. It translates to CASSADSYNEQFF.

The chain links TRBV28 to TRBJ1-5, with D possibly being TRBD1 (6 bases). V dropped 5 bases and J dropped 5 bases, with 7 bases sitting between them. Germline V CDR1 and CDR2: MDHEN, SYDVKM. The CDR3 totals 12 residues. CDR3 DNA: TGTGCCAGCAGTGAGGGGGATCAGCCCCAGCATTTT. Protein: CASSEGDQPQHF. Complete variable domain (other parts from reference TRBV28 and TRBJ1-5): DVKVTQSSRYLVKRTGEKVFLECVQDMDHENMFWYRQDPGLGLRLIYFSYDVKMKEKGDIPEGYSVSREKKERFSLILESASTNQTSMYLCASSEGDQPQHFGDGTRLSIL.

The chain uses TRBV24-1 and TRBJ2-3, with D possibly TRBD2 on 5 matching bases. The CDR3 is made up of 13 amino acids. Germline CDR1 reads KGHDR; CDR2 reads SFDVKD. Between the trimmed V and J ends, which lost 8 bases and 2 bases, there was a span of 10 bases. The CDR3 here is CATTEGPTDTQYF. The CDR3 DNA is TGTGCCACCACCGAGGGCCCCACAGATACGCAGTATTTT.

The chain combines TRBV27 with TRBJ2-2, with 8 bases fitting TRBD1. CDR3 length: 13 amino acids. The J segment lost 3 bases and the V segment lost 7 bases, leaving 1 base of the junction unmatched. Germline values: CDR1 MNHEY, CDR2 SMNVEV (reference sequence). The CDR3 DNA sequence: TGTGCCAGCACACAGGGGGACACCGGGGAGCTGTTTTTT. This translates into CASTQGDTGELFF.

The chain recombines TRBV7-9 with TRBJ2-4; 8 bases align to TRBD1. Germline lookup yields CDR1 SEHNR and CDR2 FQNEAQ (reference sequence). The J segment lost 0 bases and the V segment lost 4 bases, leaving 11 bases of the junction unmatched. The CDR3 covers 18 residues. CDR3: CASSSRSIRGPAKNIQYF. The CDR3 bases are TGTGCCAGCAGCTCAAGATCCATCAGGGGGCCAGCCAAAAACATTCAGTACTTC.

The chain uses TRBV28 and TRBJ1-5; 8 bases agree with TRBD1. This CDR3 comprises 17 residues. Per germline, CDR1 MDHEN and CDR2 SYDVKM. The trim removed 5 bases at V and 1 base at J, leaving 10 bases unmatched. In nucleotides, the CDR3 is TGTGCCAGCAGTGTAACCGGGACAGGTAAAAGCAATCAGCCCCAGCATTTT. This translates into CASSVTGTGKSNQPQHF.

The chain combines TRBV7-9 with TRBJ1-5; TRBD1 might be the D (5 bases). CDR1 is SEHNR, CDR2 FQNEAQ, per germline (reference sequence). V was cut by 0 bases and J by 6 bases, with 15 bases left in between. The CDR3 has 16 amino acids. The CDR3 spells CASSLANIGGGQPQHF. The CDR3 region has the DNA TGTGCCAGCAGCTTAGCGAATATTGGGGGGGGTCAGCCCCAGCATTTT.

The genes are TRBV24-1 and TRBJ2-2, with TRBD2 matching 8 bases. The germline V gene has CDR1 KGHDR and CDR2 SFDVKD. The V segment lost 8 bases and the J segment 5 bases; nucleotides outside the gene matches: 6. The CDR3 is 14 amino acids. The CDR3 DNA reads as TGTGCCACCAAGGGTAGCGGGATTACCGGGGAGCTGTTTTTT. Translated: CATKGSGITGELFF.

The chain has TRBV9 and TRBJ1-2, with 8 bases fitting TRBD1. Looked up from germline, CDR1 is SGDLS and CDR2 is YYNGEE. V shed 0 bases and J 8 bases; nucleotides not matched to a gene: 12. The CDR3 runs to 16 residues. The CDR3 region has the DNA TGTGCCAGCAGCGTAGTTCCGGAAGGACAGGGCCTAGGCTACACCTTC. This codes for CASSVVPEGQGLGYTF.

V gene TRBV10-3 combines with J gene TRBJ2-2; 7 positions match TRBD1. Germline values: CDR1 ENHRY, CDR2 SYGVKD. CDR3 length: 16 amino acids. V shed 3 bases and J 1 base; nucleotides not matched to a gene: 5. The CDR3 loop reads CAISDKGAVNTGELFF. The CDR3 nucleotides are TGTGCCATCAGTGATAAGGGGGCCGTGAACACCGGGGAGCTGTTTTTT.

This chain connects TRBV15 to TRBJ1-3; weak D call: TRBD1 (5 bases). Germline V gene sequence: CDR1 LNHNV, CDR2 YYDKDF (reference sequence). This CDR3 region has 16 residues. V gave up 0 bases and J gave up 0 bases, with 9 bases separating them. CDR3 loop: CATSRDQGVSGNTIYF. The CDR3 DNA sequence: TGTGCCACCAGCAGAGATCAAGGGGTCTCTGGAAACACCATATATTTT.

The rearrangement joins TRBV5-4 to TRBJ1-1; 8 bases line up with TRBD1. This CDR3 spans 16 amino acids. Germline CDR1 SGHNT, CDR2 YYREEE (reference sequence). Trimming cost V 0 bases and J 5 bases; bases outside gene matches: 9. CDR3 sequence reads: CASSLGINRGRTEAFF. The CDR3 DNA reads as TGTGCCAGCAGCTTGGGAATAAACAGGGGGAGGACTGAAGCTTTCTTT.

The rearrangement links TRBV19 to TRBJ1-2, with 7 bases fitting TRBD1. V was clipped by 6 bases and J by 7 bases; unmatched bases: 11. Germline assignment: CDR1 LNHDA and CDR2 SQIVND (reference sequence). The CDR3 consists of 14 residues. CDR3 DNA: TGTGCCAGTAGCTCAGAGACAGGGATTGCTGGCTACACCTTC. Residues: CASSSETGIAGYTF. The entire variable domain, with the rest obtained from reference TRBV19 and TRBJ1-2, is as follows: DGGITQSPKYLFRKEGQNVTLSCEQNLNHDAMYWYRQDPGQGLRLIYYSQIVNDFQKGDIAEGYSVSREKKESFPLTVTSAQKNPTAFYLCASSSETGIAGYTFGSGTRLTVV.

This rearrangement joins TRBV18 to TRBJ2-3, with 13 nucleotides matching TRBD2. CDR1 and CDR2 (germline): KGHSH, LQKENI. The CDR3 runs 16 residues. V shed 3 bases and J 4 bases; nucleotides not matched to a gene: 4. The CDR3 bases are TGTGCCAGCTCACCCGGGACTAGCGGGATTTCAGATACGCAGTATTTT. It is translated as CASSPGTSGISDTQYF.

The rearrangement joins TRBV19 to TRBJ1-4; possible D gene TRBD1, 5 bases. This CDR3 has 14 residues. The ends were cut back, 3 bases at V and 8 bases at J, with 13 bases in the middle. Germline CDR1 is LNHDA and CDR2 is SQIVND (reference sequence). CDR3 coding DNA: TGTGCCAGTAGTATCGCGGGACCAAGCGAAAAACTGTTTTTT. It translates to CASSIAGPSEKLFF.

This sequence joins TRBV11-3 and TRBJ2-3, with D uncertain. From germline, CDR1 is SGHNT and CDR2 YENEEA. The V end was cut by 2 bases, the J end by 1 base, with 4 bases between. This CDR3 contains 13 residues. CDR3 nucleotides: TGTGCCAGCAGCTTATTCGGCACAGATACGCAGTATTTT. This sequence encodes CASSLFGTDTQYF.

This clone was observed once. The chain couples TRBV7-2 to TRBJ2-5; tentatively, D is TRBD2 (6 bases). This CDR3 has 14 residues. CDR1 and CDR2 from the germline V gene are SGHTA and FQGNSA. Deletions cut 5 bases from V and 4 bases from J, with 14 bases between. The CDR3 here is CASSRIAAAETQYF. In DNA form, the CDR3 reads TGTGCCAGCAGCCGCATAGCGGCTGCAGAGACCCAGTACTTC.

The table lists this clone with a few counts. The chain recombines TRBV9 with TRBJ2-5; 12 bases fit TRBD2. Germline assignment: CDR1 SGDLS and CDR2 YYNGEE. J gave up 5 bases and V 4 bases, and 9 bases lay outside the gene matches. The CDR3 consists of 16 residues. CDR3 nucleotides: TGTGCCAGCAGCCCCGGACTAGCGGGGAGGCGGGAGACCCAGTACTTC. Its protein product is CASSPGLAGRRETQYF.

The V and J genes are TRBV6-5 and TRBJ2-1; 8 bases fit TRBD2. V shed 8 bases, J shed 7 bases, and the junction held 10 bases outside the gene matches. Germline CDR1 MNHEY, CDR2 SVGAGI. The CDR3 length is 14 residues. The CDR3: CASVSGGQSNEQFF. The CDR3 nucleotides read TGTGCCAGCGTTTCGGGAGGGCAGTCAAATGAGCAGTTCTTC.

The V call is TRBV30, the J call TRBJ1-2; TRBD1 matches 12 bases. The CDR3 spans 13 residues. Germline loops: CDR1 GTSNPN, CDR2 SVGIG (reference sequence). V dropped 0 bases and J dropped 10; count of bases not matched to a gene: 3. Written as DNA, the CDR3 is TGTGCCTGGAGTGTTGGGGACAGGGGGCTCTACACCTTC. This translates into CAWSVGDRGLYTF. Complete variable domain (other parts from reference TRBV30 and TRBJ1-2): SQTIHQWPATLVQPVGSPLSLECTVEGTSNPNLYWYRQAAGRGLQLLFYSVGIGQISSEVPQNLSASRPQDRQFILSSKKLLLSDSGFYLCAWSVGDRGLYTFGSGTRLTVV.

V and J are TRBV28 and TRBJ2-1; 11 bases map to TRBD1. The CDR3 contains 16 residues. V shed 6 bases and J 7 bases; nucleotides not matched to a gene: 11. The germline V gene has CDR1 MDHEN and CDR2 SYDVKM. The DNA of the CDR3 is TGTGCCAGCAGGACCACCGGGACAGGGGGGAGGAATGAGCAGTTCTTC. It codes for CASRTTGTGGRNEQFF.

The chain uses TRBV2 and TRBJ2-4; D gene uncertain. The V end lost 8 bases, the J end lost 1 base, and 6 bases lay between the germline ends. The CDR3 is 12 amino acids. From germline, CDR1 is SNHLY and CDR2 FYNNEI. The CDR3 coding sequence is TGTGCCAGCGAGGTCGCCAAAAACATTCAGTACTTC. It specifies CASEVAKNIQYF. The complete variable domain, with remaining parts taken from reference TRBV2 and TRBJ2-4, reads EPEVTQTPSHQVTQMGQEVILRCVPISNHLYFYWYRQILGQKVEFLVSFYNNEISEKSEIFDDQFSVERPDGSNFTLKIRSTKLEDSAMYFCASEVAKNIQYFGAGTRLSVL.

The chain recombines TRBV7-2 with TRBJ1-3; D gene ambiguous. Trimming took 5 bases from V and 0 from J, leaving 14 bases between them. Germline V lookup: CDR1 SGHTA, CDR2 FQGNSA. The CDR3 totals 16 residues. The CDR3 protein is CASSLDIPSSGNTIYF. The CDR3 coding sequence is TGTGCCAGCAGCCTTGACATTCCTTCCTCTGGAAACACCATATATTTT. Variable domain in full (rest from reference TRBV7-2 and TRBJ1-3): GAGVSQSPSNKVTEKGKDVELRCDPISGHTALYWYRQSLGQGLEFLIYFQGNSAPDKSGLPSDRFSAERTGGSVSTLTIQRTQQEDSAVYLCASSLDIPSSGNTIYFGEGSWLTVV.

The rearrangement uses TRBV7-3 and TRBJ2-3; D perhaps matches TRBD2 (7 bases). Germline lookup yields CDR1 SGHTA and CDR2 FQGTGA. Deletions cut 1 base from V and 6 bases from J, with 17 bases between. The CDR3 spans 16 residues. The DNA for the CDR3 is TGTGCCAGCAGCTTAAGTCGTTTGGGGGGGCAGGATACGCAGTATTTT. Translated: CASSLSRLGGQDTQYF.

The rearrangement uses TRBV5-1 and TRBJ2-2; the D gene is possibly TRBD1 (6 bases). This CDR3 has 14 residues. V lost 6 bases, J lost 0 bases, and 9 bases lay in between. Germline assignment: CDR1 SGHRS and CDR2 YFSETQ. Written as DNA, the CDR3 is TGCGCCAGCACGACAGGAGCGAACACCGGGGAGCTGTTTTTT. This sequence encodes CASTTGANTGELFF. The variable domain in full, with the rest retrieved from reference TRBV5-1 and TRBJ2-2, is KAGVTQTPRYLIKTRGQQVTLSCSPISGHRSVSWYQQTPGQGLQFLFEYFSETQRNKGNFPGRFSGRQFSNSRSEMNVSTLELGDSALYLCASTTGANTGELFFGEGSRLTVL.

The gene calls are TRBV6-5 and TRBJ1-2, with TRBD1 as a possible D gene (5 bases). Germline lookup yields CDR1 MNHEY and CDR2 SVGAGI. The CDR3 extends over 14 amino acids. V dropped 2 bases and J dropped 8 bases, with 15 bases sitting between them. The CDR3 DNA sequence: TGTGCCAGCAGTTACGGGGGGGACGTCCGAGGCTACACCTTC. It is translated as CASSYGGDVRGYTF.

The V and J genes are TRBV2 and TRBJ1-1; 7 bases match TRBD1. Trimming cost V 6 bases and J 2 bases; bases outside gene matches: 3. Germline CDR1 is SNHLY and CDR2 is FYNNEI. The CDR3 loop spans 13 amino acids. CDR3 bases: TGTGCCAGCAGACAGGGGCCCAACACTGAAGCTTTCTTT. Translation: CASRQGPNTEAFF.

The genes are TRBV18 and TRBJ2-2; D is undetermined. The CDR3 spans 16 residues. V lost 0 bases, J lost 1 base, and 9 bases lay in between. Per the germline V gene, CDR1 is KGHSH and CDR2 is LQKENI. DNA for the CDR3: TGTGCCAGCTCACCACCCGGAGTTCTGAACACCGGGGAGCTGTTTTTT. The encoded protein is CASSPPGVLNTGELFF.

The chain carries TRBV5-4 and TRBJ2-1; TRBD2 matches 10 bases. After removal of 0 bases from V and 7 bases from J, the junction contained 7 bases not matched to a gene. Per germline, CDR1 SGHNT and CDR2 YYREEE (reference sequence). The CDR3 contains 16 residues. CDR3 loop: CASSLDLAGVSNEQFF. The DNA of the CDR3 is TGTGCCAGCAGCTTGGACCTAGCGGGAGTAAGTAATGAGCAGTTCTTC.

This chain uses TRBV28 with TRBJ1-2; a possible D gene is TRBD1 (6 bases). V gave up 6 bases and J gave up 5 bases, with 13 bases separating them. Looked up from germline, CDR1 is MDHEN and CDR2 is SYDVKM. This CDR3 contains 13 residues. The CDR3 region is CASSLGQKYGYTF. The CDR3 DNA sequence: TGTGCCAGCAGCCTTGGACAGAAATATGGCTACACCTTC.

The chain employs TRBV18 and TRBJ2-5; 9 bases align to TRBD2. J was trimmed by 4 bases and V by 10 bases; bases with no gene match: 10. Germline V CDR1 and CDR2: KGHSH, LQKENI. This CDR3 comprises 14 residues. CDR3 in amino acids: CATVAGAGIETQYF. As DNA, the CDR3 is TGTGCCACCGTAGCGGGAGCTGGCATAGAGACCCAGTACTTC.